This T cell receptor (beta chain) was documented in a study of blood T cell repertoires in COVID-19. Original methodology: Estimation of nucleated cell counts was performed using reference gene primer amplification. Profiling relied on immunoSEQ multiplex PCR, and the TCRdb table lists in-frame clones only, not all of them. V and J calls and clone size come straight from that table; D and trimming were deduced from the DNA. Of fewer than 120,000 clones in the sample, 88% were seen once. The sample taken for sequencing was peripheral blood. This TCR derives from a woman between 45 and 60 years old with acute or convalescent COVID-19.

CDR3 amino acids: CAIRDGLAGGDTQYF. As DNA, the CDR3 is TGTGCCATCAGAGATGGACTAGCGGGAGGGGATACGCAGTATTTT. The chain links TRBV10-3 to TRBJ2-3; 15 bases are a match to TRBD2. The V gene's germline CDR1 is ENHRY and CDR2 SYGVKD. The CDR3 has 15 amino acids. V lost 6 bases to trimming and J lost 6 bases; unmatched junction nucleotides: 4.